The clone carrying this TCR beta chain occurred a few times. Antigen: not known. This sample stems from a study of T cell repertoires in cytomegalovirus infection. At the level of the study: Public TCR beta signature analysis indicated the presence of both CMV infection and matching HLA type.

Germline lookup yields CDR1 DFQATT and CDR2 SNEGSKA (reference sequence). This CDR3 has 16 residues. Trimming stripped 1 base from V and 1 base from J, with 16 bases between. Overall study results and limits: Clonotype analysis showed dominance of the ex vivo response by HLA-C-restricted CMV-specific TCR beta clonotypes. Identification of carriers of CMV plus the relevant HLA was performed using cumulative public TCR beta family frequency.

TCRdb called the reads again in MiXCR, with one record for every CDR3 protein. The profile shows around 630,000 distinct CDR3 sequences, more than 20% of them singletons. The chain uses TRBV20-1 and TRBJ1-2; a possible D gene is TRBD1 (6 bases). The receptor comes from a human donor in good health (CMV status not recorded). Some clones in this sample may be carry-over from other donors' samples. The sequencing input was CD8+ T cells from PBMCs. This CDR3 is CSARVGPGDFNYGYTF. The DNA for the CDR3 is TGCAGTGCTAGAGTAGGCCCAGGGGACTTTAACTATGGCTACACCTTC.